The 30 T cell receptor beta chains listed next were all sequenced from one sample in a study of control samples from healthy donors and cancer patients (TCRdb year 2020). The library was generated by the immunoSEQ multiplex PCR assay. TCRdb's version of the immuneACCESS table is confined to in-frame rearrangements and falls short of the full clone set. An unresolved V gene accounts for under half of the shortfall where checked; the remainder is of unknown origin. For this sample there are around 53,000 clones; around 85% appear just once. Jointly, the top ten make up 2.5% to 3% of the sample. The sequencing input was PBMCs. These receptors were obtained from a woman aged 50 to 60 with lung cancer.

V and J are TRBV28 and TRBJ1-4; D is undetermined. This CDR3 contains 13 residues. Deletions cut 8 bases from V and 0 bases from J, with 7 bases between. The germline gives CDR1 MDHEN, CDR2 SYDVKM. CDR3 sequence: CASERTTNEKLFF. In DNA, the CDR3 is TGTGCCAGCGAGAGGACAACTAATGAAAAACTGTTTTTT. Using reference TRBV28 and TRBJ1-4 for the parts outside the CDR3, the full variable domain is DVKVTQSSRYLVKRTGEKVFLECVQDMDHENMFWYRQDPGLGLRLIYFSYDVKMKEKGDIPEGYSVSREKKERFSLILESASTNQTSMYLCASERTTNEKLFFGSGTQLSVL.

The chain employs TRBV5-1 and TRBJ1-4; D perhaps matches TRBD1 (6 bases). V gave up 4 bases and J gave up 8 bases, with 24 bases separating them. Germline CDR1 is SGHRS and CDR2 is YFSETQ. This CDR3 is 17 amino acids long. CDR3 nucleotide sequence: TGCGCCAGCAGCCCTGTAACTTGGGGGGCCTCAGAGGAAAAACTGTTTTTT. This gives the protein CASSPVTWGASEEKLFF.

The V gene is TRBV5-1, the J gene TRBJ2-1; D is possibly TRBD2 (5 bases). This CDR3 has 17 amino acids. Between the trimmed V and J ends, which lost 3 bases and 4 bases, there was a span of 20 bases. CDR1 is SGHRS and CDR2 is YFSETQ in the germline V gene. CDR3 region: CASSSIRPGILYNEQFF. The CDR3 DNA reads TGCGCCAGCAGCTCAATCAGACCCGGGATACTATACAATGAGCAGTTCTTC.

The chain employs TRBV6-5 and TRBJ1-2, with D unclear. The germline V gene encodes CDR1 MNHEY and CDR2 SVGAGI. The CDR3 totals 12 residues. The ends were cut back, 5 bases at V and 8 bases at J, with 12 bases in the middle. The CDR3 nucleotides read TGTGCCAGCAGTAGGACCCCCTGGGGCTACACCTTC. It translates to CASSRTPWGYTF.

CDR3 sequence (DNA): TGTGCCAGCAGCTTAGTCCGGGACAGGGGGCGACACTACAATGAGCAGTTCTTC. Amino acids: CASSLVRDRGRHYNEQFF. The chain combines TRBV11-2 with TRBJ2-1; 12 bases are a match to TRBD1. The germline gives CDR1 SGHAT, CDR2 FQNNGV. J lost 3 bases, V lost 1 base, and 7 bases had no gene match. The CDR3 has 18 amino acids.

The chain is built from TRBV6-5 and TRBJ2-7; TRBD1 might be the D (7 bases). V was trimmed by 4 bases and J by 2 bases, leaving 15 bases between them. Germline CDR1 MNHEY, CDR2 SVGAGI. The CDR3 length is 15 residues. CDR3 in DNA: TGTGCCAGCAGTTTGGGAGGTCAGGGGGCCTACGAGCAGTACTTC. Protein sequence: CASSLGGQGAYEQYF.

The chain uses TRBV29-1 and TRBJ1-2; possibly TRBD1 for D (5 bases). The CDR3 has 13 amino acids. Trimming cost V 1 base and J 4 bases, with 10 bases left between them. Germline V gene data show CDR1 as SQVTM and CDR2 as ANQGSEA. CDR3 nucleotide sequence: TGCAGCGTTGAAGGGGGCGCGGGCTATGGCTACACCTTC. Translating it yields CSVEGGAGYGYTF. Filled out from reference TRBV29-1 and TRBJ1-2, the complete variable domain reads SAVISQKPSRDICQRGTSLTIQCQVDSQVTMMFWYRQQPGQSLTLIATANQGSEATYESGFVIDKFPISRPNLTFSTLTVSNMSPEDSSIYLCSVEGGAGYGYTFGSGTRLTVV.

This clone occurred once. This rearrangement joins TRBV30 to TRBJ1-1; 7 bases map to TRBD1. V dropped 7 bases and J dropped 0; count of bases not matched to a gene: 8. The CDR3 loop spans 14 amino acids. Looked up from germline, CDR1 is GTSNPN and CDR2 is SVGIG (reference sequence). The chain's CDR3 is CASSVGQVNTEAFF. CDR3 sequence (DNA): TGTGCCTCTTCCGTAGGACAGGTGAACACTGAAGCTTTCTTT.

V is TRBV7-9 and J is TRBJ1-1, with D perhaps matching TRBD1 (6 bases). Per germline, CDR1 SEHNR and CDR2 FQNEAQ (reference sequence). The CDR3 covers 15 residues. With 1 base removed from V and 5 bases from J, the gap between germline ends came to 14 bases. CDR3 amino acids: CASSLVQGRGTEAFF. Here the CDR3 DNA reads TGTGCCAGCAGCTTAGTACAGGGAAGAGGGACTGAAGCTTTCTTT. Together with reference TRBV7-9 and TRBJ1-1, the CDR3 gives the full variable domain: DTGVSQNPRHKITKRGQNVTFRCDPISEHNRLYWYRQTLGQGPEFLTYFQNEAQLEKSRLLSDRFSAERPKGSFSTLEIQRTEQGDSAMYLCASSLVQGRGTEAFFGQGTRLTVV.

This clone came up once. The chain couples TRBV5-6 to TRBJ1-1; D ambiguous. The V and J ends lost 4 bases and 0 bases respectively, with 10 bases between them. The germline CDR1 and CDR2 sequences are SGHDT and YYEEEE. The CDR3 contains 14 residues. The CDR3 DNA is TGTGCCAGCAGCCGATGGGAATTGAACACTGAAGCTTTCTTT. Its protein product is CASSRWELNTEAFF.

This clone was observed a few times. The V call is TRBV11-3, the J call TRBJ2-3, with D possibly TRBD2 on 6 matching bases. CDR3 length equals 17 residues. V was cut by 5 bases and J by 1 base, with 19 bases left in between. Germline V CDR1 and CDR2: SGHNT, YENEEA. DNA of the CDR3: TGTGCCAGCAGCCCTTACGGGGGATTGAAGGGCACAGATACGCAGTATTTT. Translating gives CASSPYGGLKGTDTQYF. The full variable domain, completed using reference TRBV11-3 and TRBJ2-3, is EAGVVQSPRYKIIEKKQPVAFWCNPISGHNTLYWYLQNLGQGPELLIRYENEEAVDDSQLPKDRFSAERLKGVDSTLKIQPAELGDSAVYLCASSPYGGLKGTDTQYFGPGTRLTVL.

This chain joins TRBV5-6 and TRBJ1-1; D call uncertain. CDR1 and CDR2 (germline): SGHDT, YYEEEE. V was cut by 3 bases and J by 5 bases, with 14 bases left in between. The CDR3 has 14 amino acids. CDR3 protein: CASSSPSTGTEAFF. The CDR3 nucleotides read TGTGCCAGCAGCTCCCCTTCGACGGGGACTGAAGCTTTCTTT.

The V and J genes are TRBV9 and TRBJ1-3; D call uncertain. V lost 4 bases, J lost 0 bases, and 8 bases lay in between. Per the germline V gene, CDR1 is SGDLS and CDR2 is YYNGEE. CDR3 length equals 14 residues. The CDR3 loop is CASSLTFSGNTIYF. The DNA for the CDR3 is TGTGCCAGCAGCTTAACCTTCTCTGGAAACACCATATATTTT.

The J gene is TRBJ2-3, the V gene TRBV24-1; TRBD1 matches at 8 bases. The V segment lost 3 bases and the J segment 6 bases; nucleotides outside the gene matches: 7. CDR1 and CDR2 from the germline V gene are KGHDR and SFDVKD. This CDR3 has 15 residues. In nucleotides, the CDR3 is TGTGCCACCAGTGATCCACGGACAGGGAGGGATACGCAGTATTTT. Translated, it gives CATSDPRTGRDTQYF.

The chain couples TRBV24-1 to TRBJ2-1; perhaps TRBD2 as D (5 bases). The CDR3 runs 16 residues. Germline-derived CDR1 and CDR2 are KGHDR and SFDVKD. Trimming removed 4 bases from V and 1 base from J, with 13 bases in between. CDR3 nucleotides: TGTGCCACCAGTGACCCCTCCAGCGGTTCCTACAATGAGCAGTTCTTC. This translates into CATSDPSSGSYNEQFF.

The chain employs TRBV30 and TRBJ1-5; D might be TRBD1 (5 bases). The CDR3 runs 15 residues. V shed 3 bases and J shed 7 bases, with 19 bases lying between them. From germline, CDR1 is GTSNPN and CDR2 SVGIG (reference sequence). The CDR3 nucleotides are TGTGCCTGGAGCGAGGGGCTCCCATATACCCAGCCCCAGCATTTT. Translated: CAWSEGLPYTQPQHF. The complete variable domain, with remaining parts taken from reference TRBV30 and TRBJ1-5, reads SQTIHQWPATLVQPVGSPLSLECTVEGTSNPNLYWYRQAAGRGLQLLFYSVGIGQISSEVPQNLSASRPQDRQFILSSKKLLLSDSGFYLCAWSEGLPYTQPQHFGDGTRLSIL.

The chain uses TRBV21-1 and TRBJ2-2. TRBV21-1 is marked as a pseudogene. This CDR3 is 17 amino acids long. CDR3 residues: CASSKWTAPTNTGELFF. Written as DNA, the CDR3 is TGTGCCAGCAGCAAATGGACGGCCCCTACGAACACCGGGGAGCTGTTTTTT.

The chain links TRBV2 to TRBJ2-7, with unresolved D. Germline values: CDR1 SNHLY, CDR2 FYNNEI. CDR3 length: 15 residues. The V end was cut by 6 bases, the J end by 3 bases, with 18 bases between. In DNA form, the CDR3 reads TGTGCCAGCAGCGAATCCCCAGGTGGGGTCTACGAGCAGTACTTC. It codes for CASSESPGGVYEQYF. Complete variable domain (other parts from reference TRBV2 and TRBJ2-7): EPEVTQTPSHQVTQMGQEVILRCVPISNHLYFYWYRQILGQKVEFLVSFYNNEISEKSEIFDDQFSVERPDGSNFTLKIRSTKLEDSAMYFCASSESPGGVYEQYFGPGTRLTVT.

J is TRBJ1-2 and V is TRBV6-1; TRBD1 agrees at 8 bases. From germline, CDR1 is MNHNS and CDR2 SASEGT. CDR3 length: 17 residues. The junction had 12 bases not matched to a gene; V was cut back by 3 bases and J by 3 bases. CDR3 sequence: CASSEGTGGSLYYGYTF. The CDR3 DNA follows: TGTGCCAGCAGTGAGGGGACAGGTGGTTCCTTGTACTATGGCTACACCTTC.

The CDR3 DNA reads TGTGCCATCAGTGAGGGGAACAGGCGGACCGGGGAGCTGTTTTTT. It specifies CAISEGNRRTGELFF. The rearrangement links TRBV10-3 to TRBJ2-2; possibly TRBD1 for D (5 bases). Germline CDR1 ENHRY, CDR2 SYGVKD. Trimming shortened V by 2 bases and J by 5 bases, and 12 bases separated the two germline ends. This CDR3 contains 15 residues.

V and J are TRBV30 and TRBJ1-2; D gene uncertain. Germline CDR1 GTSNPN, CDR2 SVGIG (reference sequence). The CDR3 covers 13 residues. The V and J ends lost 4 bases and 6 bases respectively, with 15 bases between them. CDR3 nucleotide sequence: TGTGCCTGGAAATCAGGTTTTCCCGATGGCTACACCTTC. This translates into CAWKSGFPDGYTF.

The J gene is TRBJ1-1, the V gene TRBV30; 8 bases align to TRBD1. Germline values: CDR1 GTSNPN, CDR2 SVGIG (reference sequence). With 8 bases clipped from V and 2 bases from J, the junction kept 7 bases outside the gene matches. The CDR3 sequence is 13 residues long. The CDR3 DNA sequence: TGTGCCACCGGACAGGGATTTAACACTGAAGCTTTCTTT. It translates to CATGQGFNTEAFF.

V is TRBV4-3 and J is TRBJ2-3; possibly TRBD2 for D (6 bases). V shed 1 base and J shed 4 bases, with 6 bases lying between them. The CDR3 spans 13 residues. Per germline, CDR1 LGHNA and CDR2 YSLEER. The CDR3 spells CASSQAGADTQYF. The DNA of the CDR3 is TGCGCCAGCAGCCAAGCGGGGGCAGATACGCAGTATTTT.

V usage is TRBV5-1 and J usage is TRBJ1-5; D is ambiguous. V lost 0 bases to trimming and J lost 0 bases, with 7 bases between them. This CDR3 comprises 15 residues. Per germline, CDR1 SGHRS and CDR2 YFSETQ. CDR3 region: CASSLGETSNQPQHF. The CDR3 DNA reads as TGCGCCAGCAGCTTGGGAGAAACTAGCAATCAGCCCCAGCATTTT.

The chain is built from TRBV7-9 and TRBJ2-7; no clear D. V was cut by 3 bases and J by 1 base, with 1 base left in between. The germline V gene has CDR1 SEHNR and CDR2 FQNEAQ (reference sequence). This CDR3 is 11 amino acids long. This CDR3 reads CASSFSYEQYF. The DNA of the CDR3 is TGTGCCAGCAGCTTTTCCTACGAGCAGTACTTC.

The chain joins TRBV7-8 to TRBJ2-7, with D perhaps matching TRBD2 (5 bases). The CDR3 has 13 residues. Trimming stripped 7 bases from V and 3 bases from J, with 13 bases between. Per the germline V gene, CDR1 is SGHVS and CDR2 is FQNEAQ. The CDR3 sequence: CASTPGLLYEQYF. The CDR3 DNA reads TGTGCCAGCACACCTGGACTGCTCTACGAGCAGTACTTC. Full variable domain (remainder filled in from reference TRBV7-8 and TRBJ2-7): GAGVSQSPRYKVAKRGQDVALRCDPISGHVSLFWYQQALGQGPEFLTYFQNEAQLDKSGLPSDRFFAERPEGSVSTLKIQRTQQEDSAVYLCASTPGLLYEQYFGPGTRLTVT.

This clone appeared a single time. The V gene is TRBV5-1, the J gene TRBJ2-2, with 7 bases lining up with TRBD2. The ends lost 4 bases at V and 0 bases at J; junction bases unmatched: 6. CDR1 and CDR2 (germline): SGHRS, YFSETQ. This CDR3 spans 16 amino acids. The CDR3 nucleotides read TGCGCCAGCAGCAGCCGACTAGCTTCGAACACCGGGGAGCTGTTTTTT. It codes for CASSSRLASNTGELFF.

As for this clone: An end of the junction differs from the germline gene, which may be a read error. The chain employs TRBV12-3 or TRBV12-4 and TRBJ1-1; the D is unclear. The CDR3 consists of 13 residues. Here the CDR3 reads CAGSAQANTEAFF. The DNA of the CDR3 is TGTGCCGGCAGTGCTCAGGCGAACACTGAAGCTTTCTTT.

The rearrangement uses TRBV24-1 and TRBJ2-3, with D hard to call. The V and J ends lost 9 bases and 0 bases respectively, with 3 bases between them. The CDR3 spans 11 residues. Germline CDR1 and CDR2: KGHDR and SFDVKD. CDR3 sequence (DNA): TGTGCCACCGGGAGCACAGATACGCAGTATTTT. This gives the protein CATGSTDTQYF.

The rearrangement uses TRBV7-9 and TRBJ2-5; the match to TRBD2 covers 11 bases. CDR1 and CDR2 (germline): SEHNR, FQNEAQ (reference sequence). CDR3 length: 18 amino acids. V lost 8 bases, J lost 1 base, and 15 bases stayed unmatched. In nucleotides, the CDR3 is TGTGCCAGCTTATCCCCCTCTAGCGGGGGGAAAATCCAAGAGACCCAGTACTTC. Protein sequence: CASLSPSSGGKIQETQYF.